What follows is one TCR beta chain and its context. Read sequence stops 3 residues before the CDR3 end, and the germline J gene provides the missing end. CDR3 length: 16 amino acids. Germline loops: CDR1 GTSNPN, CDR2 SVGIG (reference sequence). V was shortened by 1 base and J by 1 base, with 11 bases between the two germline ends. This record belongs to a study of T cells in women clearing cervical HPV infection. All donors had a single incident cervical HPV16 infection, not prevalent. Here immunoSEQ multiplex PCR was the method, and the copy in TCRdb shows in-frame clones only, minus some. This listing includes 25,000 to 35,000 clones.

The receptor's source is a woman between 18 and 70 years old with a cervical HPV16 infection that either progressed to CIN3+ or cleared (not recorded which). The sample comprised blood buffy coat. The chain joins TRBV30 to TRBJ1-6; TRBD1 is a possible D gene (6 bases). CDR3 bases read: TGTGCCTGGAGTGGCAGGGGAAGGTCCTATAATTCACCC. Amino acid sequence: CAWSGRGRSYNSP. The entire CDR3 is CAWSGRGRSYNSPLHF. The full variable domain, its missing parts supplied by reference TRBV30 and TRBJ1-6, is SQTIHQWPATLVQPVGSPLSLECTVEGTSNPNLYWYRQAAGRGLQLLFYSVGIGQISSEVPQNLSASRPQDRQFILSSKKLLLSDSGFYLCAWSGRGRSYNSPLHFGNGTRLTVT.